The 24 T cell receptor beta chains reported below all come from one sample, sequenced in a study of blood T cells in healthy people across ages. Next came a second PCR, run for about 7 to 12 cycles, which used a sample-barcoded 5' primer along with a J-beta primer mix. TCRdb reprocessed the 5' RACE reads via MiXCR and lists one record per CDR3 protein. The sample lists roughly 2 million distinct CDR3 sequences, 49% occurring once. The sample consisted of blood. The receptors were gathered from a woman in her thirties or forties in good health.

This clonotype was detected many times. J is TRBJ2-4 and V is TRBV7-9; TRBD1 matches 7 bases. The V gene's germline CDR1 is SEHNR and CDR2 FQNEAQ (reference sequence). Trimming at V came to 2 bases and at J to 0 bases, leaving 1 base not matched to a gene. The CDR3 is 15 residues long. CDR3 DNA: TGTGCCAGCAGCTTATCAGGGGGAGCCAAAAACATTCAGTACTTC. Residues: CASSLSGGAKNIQYF.

In its sample, this clonotype was seen once. The V gene is TRBV5-1, the J gene TRBJ2-3; D is uncertain. Per germline, CDR1 SGHRS and CDR2 YFSETQ. Trimming removed 0 bases at V and 6 bases at J, with 11 bases between. The CDR3 is 14 amino acids. CDR3 loop: CASSLAASRDTQYF. CDR3 coding DNA: TGCGCCAGCAGCTTGGCGGCAAGCAGGGATACGCAGTATTTT.

CDR3 sequence reads: CSAPRTSGYNEQYF. The CDR3 DNA follows: TGCAGTGCGCCTCGGACTAGCGGGTACAATGAGCAGTACTTC. This sequence joins TRBV20-1 and TRBJ2-5; TRBD2 matches 11 bases. The CDR3 contains 14 residues. Germline CDR1 is DFQATT and CDR2 is SNEGSKA (reference sequence). V shed 6 bases, J shed 11 bases, and the junction held 14 bases outside the gene matches.

CDR3 sequence (DNA): TGTGCCAGCAGTTCGCCCCGGGGGCTAGCGGGGGTGCCCTACGAGCAGTACTTC. The encoded protein is CASSSPRGLAGVPYEQYF. The J gene is TRBJ2-7, the V gene TRBV28; 10 positions match TRBD2. The germline gives CDR1 MDHEN, CDR2 SYDVKM. CDR3 size: 18 residues. V gave up 4 bases and J gave up 2 bases; unmatched junction bases: 14.

This clonotype appeared many times. This chain links TRBV5-1 with TRBJ2-7; 11 bases line up with TRBD1. The J segment lost 3 bases and the V segment lost 4 bases, leaving 6 bases of the junction unmatched. The V gene's germline CDR1 is SGHRS and CDR2 YFSETQ. The CDR3 covers 15 residues. CDR3 amino acids: CASSRRTGGLYEQYF. CDR3 nucleotide sequence: TGCGCCAGCAGCCGCCGGACAGGGGGCCTCTACGAGCAGTACTTC.

This clonotype has more than one count but fewer than ten. The chain is built from TRBV7-9 and TRBJ2-1; no clear D. The CDR3 length is 16 residues. Germline values: CDR1 SEHNR, CDR2 FQNEAQ (reference sequence). The ends were cut back, 5 bases at V and 4 bases at J, with 18 bases in the middle. The CDR3 loop reads CASSPRDPSTYNEQFF. For the CDR3, the DNA is TGTGCCAGCAGCCCTAGAGACCCATCTACGTACAATGAGCAGTTCTTC.

This chain links TRBV7-2 with TRBJ2-7; the match to TRBD1 covers 7 bases. Trimming cost V 3 bases and J 10 bases; bases outside gene matches: 12. CDR1 and CDR2 from the germline V gene are SGHTA and FQGNSA. The CDR3 is 14 residues long. The CDR3 spells CASSFTGVPGAQYF. The CDR3 region has the DNA TGTGCCAGCAGCTTCACAGGGGTCCCCGGGGCCCAGTACTTC.

This clonotype was detected a few times. The chain has TRBV24-1 and TRBJ1-2; no reliable D call. The germline V and J ends were trimmed by 5 bases and 4 bases, with 16 bases remaining between them. CDR1 is KGHDR and CDR2 is SFDVKD in the germline V gene. The CDR3 totals 15 residues. CDR3 in amino acids: CATSGEDGWGYGYTF. The CDR3 nucleotides read TGTGCCACCAGTGGTGAAGACGGGTGGGGCTATGGCTACACCTTC.

This clonotype has more than one count but fewer than ten. The rearrangement links TRBV29-1 to TRBJ2-1; tentatively, D is TRBD1 (5 bases). V lost 4 bases and J 0 bases, leaving 19 bases between the germline ends. The CDR3 is 17 residues long. From germline, CDR1 is SQVTM and CDR2 ANQGSEA. The CDR3 reads CSVVKAGKMSSYNEQFF. CDR3 sequence (DNA): TGCAGCGTTGTAAAAGCAGGGAAGATGAGCTCCTACAATGAGCAGTTCTTC.

The gene calls are TRBV7-2 and TRBJ1-2; D remains ambiguous. The CDR3 contains 17 residues. The V end lost 2 bases, the J end lost 3 bases, and 19 bases lay between the germline ends. Germline CDR1 reads SGHTA; CDR2 reads FQGNSA. The CDR3 DNA reads as TGTGCCAGCAGCTTAAACCACATACCCTTTAACGACTATGGCTACACCTTC. The encoded protein is CASSLNHIPFNDYGYTF.

The CDR3 DNA follows: TGCAGTGCTCCACGACACCTCGATTCACCCCTCCACTTT. It codes for CSAPRHLDSPLHF. V is TRBV20-1 and J is TRBJ1-6; D unresolved. Germline V gene lookup returns CDR1 DFQATT and CDR2 SNEGSKA (reference sequence). The V and J ends lost 5 bases and 8 bases respectively, with 13 bases between them. The CDR3 is 13 amino acids.

This chain uses TRBV6-1 with TRBJ2-7; TRBD1 agrees at 9 bases. There are 16 residues in the CDR3. V gave up 6 bases and J gave up 7 bases; unmatched junction bases: 16. CDR1 and CDR2 from the germline V gene are MNHNS and SASEGT. The CDR3 is CASRTGGLSHPNEQYF. For the CDR3, the DNA is TGTGCCAGCAGGACAGGGGGGCTATCCCACCCCAATGAGCAGTACTTC.

This rearrangement joins TRBV7-2 to TRBJ2-1; 8 bases match TRBD1. This CDR3 region has 16 residues. The germline gives CDR1 SGHTA, CDR2 FQGNSA. J gave up 4 bases and V 3 bases, and 8 bases lay outside the gene matches. Written as DNA, the CDR3 is TGTGCCAGCAGCTTTGGGTCGGGACAGGTATACAATGAGCAGTTCTTC. Its protein is CASSFGSGQVYNEQFF.

This clonotype was seen at least ten times. V usage is TRBV5-6 and J usage is TRBJ1-2; D possibly corresponds to TRBD1 (6 bases). Germline V gene data show CDR1 as SGHDT and CDR2 as YYEEEE. With 0 bases removed from V and 3 bases from J, the gap between germline ends came to 9 bases. This CDR3 contains 14 residues. CDR3 residues: CASSLGDNHYGYTF. CDR3 DNA: TGTGCCAGCAGCTTGGGGGACAATCACTATGGCTACACCTTC.

The rearrangement links TRBV28 to TRBJ2-4; D remains unclear. Germline CDR1 MDHEN, CDR2 SYDVKM. This CDR3 comprises 13 residues. V was pared by 5 bases and J by 13 bases, with 18 bases between. The DNA of the CDR3 is TGTGCCAGCAGTCCGACGGTTCCCCTGGGGCAGTACTTC. It codes for CASSPTVPLGQYF.

About this clonotype itself: An end of the junction differs from the germline gene, which may be a read error. The rearrangement links TRBV4-3 to TRBJ2-4, with 11 positions matching TRBD2. This CDR3 has 20 residues. Germline V gives CDR1 LGHNA, CDR2 YSLEER. CDR3 DNA sequence: TGCGCCAGCAGCCAAGTACGGGCTAGCGGGGGGATACTAGCCAAAAACATTCGGTACTTC. This codes for CASSQVRASGGILAKNIRYF.

This clonotype appeared a few times. The chain couples TRBV14 to TRBJ1-1; tentative D call: TRBD1 (6 bases). The CDR3 consists of 16 residues. Germline loops: CDR1 SGHDN, CDR2 FVKESK. Trimming pared 3 bases from V and 0 bases from J, leaving 14 bases between. The DNA of the CDR3 is TGTGCCAGCAGCCACACTCAGGGGACTATGAACACTGAAGCTTTCTTT. It specifies CASSHTQGTMNTEAFF.

The chain recombines TRBV12-3 or TRBV12-4 with TRBJ1-1; D unclear. Trimming took off 1 base at V and 0 bases at J, with 9 bases between the two ends. The CDR3 is 15 amino acids. In DNA form, the CDR3 reads TGTGCCAGCAGTTTAGAGACATACATGAACACTGAAGCTTTCTTT. Protein: CASSLETYMNTEAFF.

The genes are TRBV5-1 and TRBJ2-7; D is possibly TRBD1 (5 bases). The CDR3 length is 15 residues. CDR1 and CDR2 from the germline V gene are SGHRS and YFSETQ. Trimming left V 0 bases short and J 0 bases short, with 10 bases between. CDR3 loop: CASSLVGASSYEQYF. In DNA, the CDR3 is TGCGCCAGCAGCTTGGTAGGGGCGAGCTCCTACGAGCAGTACTTC.

V usage is TRBV20-1 and J usage is TRBJ2-3; possible D gene TRBD2, 5 bases. V gave up 0 bases and J gave up 9 bases, with 16 bases separating them. The CDR3 runs to 14 residues. Germline CDR1 is DFQATT and CDR2 is SNEGSKA (reference sequence). This CDR3 is CSARDASHLATQYF. In nucleotides, the CDR3 is TGCAGTGCTAGAGATGCTAGCCATTTAGCAACGCAGTATTTT.

This rearrangement joins TRBV20-1 to TRBJ1-2; D is ambiguous. Trimming took off 6 bases at V and 0 bases at J, with 11 bases between the two ends. CDR3 size: 13 residues. The germline V gene has CDR1 DFQATT and CDR2 SNEGSKA (reference sequence). Written as DNA, the CDR3 is TGCAGTGCCCCCGGGGTGACTAACTATGGCTACACCTTC. Its protein is CSAPGVTNYGYTF.

For the CDR3, the DNA is TGTGCCACCAGCCCCCAAGCTAGCTCCTACGAGCAGTACTTC. Translated: CATSPQASSYEQYF. This rearrangement joins TRBV15 to TRBJ2-7; no firm D call. V lost 5 bases and J 0 bases, leaving 11 bases between the germline ends. This CDR3 has 14 residues. Germline V gene sequence: CDR1 LNHNV, CDR2 YYDKDF (reference sequence).

This clonotype appeared a single time. An end of the junction does not agree with germline; a read error may underlie this. The chain combines TRBV27 with TRBJ2-6; D is ambiguous. The germline gives CDR1 MNHEY, CDR2 SMNVEV (reference sequence). This CDR3 has 15 amino acids. CDR3 region: CAGSDRRSGANVLTF. In DNA, the CDR3 is TGTGCCGGCAGTGACCGTCGCTCTGGGGCCAACGTCCTGACTTTC.

The chain combines TRBV7-9 with TRBJ1-2, with D unresolved. The germline V gene encodes CDR1 SEHNR and CDR2 FQNEAQ (reference sequence). The CDR3 is made up of 14 amino acids. V shed 1 base and J shed 3 bases, with 9 bases lying between them. CDR3 residues: CASSLEGYDYGYTF. Here the CDR3 DNA reads TGTGCCAGCAGCTTAGAAGGGTACGACTATGGCTACACCTTC.